These 31 T cell receptor beta chains originate from one sample sequenced in a study of beta chain features in type 1 diabetes. Expressed TCRB transcripts were sequenced after all isolated RNA was converted to cDNA. Profiling relied on immunoSEQ multiplex PCR, and the TCRdb table lists in-frame clones only, not all of them. The table lists under 950,000 clones, 15% to 20% of them singletons. Sequenced: naive CD4+ T cells from blood. Source of these receptors: a woman aged 18 to 35 in good health.

This clone came up a few times. The chain uses TRBV19 and TRBJ1-5; a possible D gene is TRBD1 (6 bases). CDR1 is LNHDA and CDR2 is SQIVND in the germline V gene (reference sequence). This CDR3 comprises 13 residues. V was pared by 7 bases and J by 3 bases, with 10 bases between. CDR3 DNA sequence: TGTGCCAGTATACAGGGCGTCAATCAGCCCCAGCATTTT. Amino acids: CASIQGVNQPQHF.

As concerns this clone: Other DNA sequences in the sample encode the same CDR3. The chain links TRBV20-1 to TRBJ2-7; D remains ambiguous. The CDR3 consists of 11 residues. The germline V gene has CDR1 DFQATT and CDR2 SNEGSKA (reference sequence). V was clipped by 7 bases and J by 0 bases, with 7 bases between them. The CDR3 reads CSVSNSYEQYF. CDR3 DNA sequence: TGCAGTGTAAGTAACTCCTACGAGCAGTACTTC.

The chain joins TRBV7-2 to TRBJ2-1; the D gene is possibly TRBD2 (6 bases). Trimming pared 1 base from V and 2 bases from J, leaving 21 bases between. The CDR3 is 19 residues long. Germline V CDR1 and CDR2: SGHTA, FQGNSA. This CDR3 is CASSLGWVVGTEAYNEQFF. CDR3 coding DNA: TGTGCCAGCAGCTTAGGTTGGGTTGTGGGGACTGAGGCCTACAATGAGCAGTTCTTC.

Only a few counts were recorded for this clone. Different DNA sequences within this sample yield the same CDR3. The V and J genes are TRBV18 and TRBJ2-7, with 7 nucleotides matching TRBD2. CDR1 and CDR2 from the germline V gene are KGHSH and LQKENI. The CDR3 length is 14 residues. Unmatched junction bases numbered 4, after V lost 1 base and J lost 4 bases. The CDR3, as DNA: TGTGCCAGCTCACCACGGGAGGGGTCTTACGAGCAGTACTTC. Protein: CASSPREGSYEQYF.

This clone was seen a few times. The chain uses TRBV30 and TRBJ2-5, with unresolved D. V lost 2 bases and J 5 bases, leaving 18 bases between the germline ends. In germline, CDR1 is GTSNPN, CDR2 SVGIG (reference sequence). The length of the CDR3 is 15 residues. The CDR3 is CAWSWTGLNDETQYF. DNA of the CDR3: TGTGCCTGGAGTTGGACCGGCCTGAATGACGAGACCCAGTACTTC.

This chain joins TRBV7-2 and TRBJ2-1, with 9 bases aligning to TRBD2. The CDR3 covers 15 residues. In germline, CDR1 is SGHTA, CDR2 FQGNSA. With 3 bases clipped from V and 6 bases from J, the junction kept 6 bases outside the gene matches. In nucleotides, the CDR3 is TGTGCCAGCAGCTTTGGACTAGCGCGAAGCAATGAGCAGTTCTTC. This translates into CASSFGLARSNEQFF.

The rearrangement joins TRBV28 to TRBJ1-2; D is perhaps TRBD1 (5 bases). Germline lookup yields CDR1 MDHEN and CDR2 SYDVKM. The V gene lost 2 bases and the J gene lost 8 bases, with 12 bases spanning the gap. The CDR3 consists of 13 residues. CDR3 residues: CASSLAGAGGYTF. The CDR3 DNA reads TGTGCCAGCAGTTTAGCCGGGGCTGGCGGCTACACCTTC.

This clone occurred many times. The chain uses TRBV2 and TRBJ2-1; the D gene is possibly TRBD2 (5 bases). CDR3 length: 12 amino acids. V was cut by 6 bases and J by 4 bases, with 7 bases left in between. Per the germline V gene, CDR1 is SNHLY and CDR2 is FYNNEI. CDR3 DNA: TGTGCCAGCAGGCCGGGGTACAATGAGCAGTTCTTC. Its protein product is CASRPGYNEQFF.

This clone occurred a few times. The chain has TRBV7-3 and TRBJ2-1; D is uncertain. This CDR3 is built from 13 residues. The germline V and J ends were trimmed by 2 bases and 8 bases, with 10 bases remaining between them. Germline CDR1 is SGHTA and CDR2 is FQGTGA. The CDR3: CASSLYREDEQFF. As DNA, the CDR3 is TGTGCCAGCAGCTTATATCGAGAAGATGAGCAGTTCTTC.

This chain uses TRBV6-6 with TRBJ2-5; D is ambiguous. Per the germline V gene, CDR1 is MNHNY and CDR2 is SVGAGI (reference sequence). Trimming cost V 2 bases and J 2 bases, with 6 bases left between them. This CDR3 comprises 13 residues. CDR3 sequence (DNA): TGTGCCAGCAGTTACCAAGAACAAGAGACCCAGTACTTC. Amino acid sequence: CASSYQEQETQYF.

This clone showed up just a few times. V gene TRBV19 combines with J gene TRBJ2-1; no firm D call. This CDR3 has 14 residues. The germline V and J ends were trimmed by 6 bases and 3 bases, with 12 bases remaining between them. The V gene's germline CDR1 is LNHDA and CDR2 SQIVND (reference sequence). The CDR3, as DNA: TGTGCCAGTAGGAGTAATCCCTACTACAATGAGCAGTTCTTC. This codes for CASRSNPYYNEQFF.

The V call is TRBV29-1, the J call TRBJ2-7, with 9 bases identical to TRBD1. The CDR3 loop spans 13 amino acids. Germline CDR1 SQVTM, CDR2 ANQGSEA. After removal of 4 bases from V and 4 bases from J, the junction contained 5 bases not matched to a gene. CDR3 sequence (DNA): TGCAGCGTTGTGTCCGGGACAGGGTACGAGCAGTACTTC. It is translated as CSVVSGTGYEQYF.

The chain recombines TRBV4-2 with TRBJ2-4, with D perhaps TRBD2 (6 bases). Per germline, CDR1 LGHNA and CDR2 YNFKEQ. The CDR3 runs 15 residues. Trimming pared 3 bases from V and 0 bases from J, leaving 9 bases between. CDR3: CASSQGLLAKNIQYF. The CDR3 bases are TGTGCCAGCAGCCAGGGACTCTTAGCCAAAAACATTCAGTACTTC.

The rearrangement joins TRBV7-3 to TRBJ2-3, with D perhaps being TRBD1 or TRBD2 (6 bases each). The germline V gene has CDR1 SGHTA and CDR2 FQGTGA. V was clipped by 2 bases and J by 1 base, with 10 bases between them. This CDR3 region has 15 residues. The CDR3 reads CASSLDGGRTDTQYF. Here the CDR3 DNA reads TGTGCCAGCAGCTTAGATGGGGGGCGCACAGATACGCAGTATTTT.

Only a few counts were recorded for this clone. The chain recombines TRBV5-5 with TRBJ2-5; a weak D match, TRBD2 (5 bases). The V end was cut by 3 bases, the J end by 2 bases, with 8 bases between. This CDR3 is 13 amino acids long. Germline CDR1 reads SGHKS; CDR2 reads YYEKEE (reference sequence). In DNA, the CDR3 is TGTGCCAGCAGCTCCCGGAGGCAAGAGACCCAGTACTTC. Translated, it gives CASSSRRQETQYF.

The chain uses TRBV7-9 and TRBJ2-2; 8 bases are a match to TRBD2. This CDR3 contains 15 residues. Germline CDR1 is SEHNR and CDR2 is FQNEAQ (reference sequence). Trimming took 5 bases from V and 5 from J; bases not matched to a gene: 7. In nucleotides, the CDR3 is TGTGCCAGCAGCCCCCAACGGGAGGGAACCGGGGAGCTGTTTTTT. Its protein is CASSPQREGTGELFF.

This clone was observed a single time. This chain connects TRBV6-4 to TRBJ1-3; 10 positions agree with TRBD1. CDR3 length: 14 residues. Looked up from germline, CDR1 is MRHNA and CDR2 is SNTAGT. V lost 8 bases and J lost 4; bases outside the gene matches: 5. CDR3 nucleotides: TGTGCCAGCGAGGACAGGGGGGTCGGAAACACCATATATTTT. The encoded protein is CASEDRGVGNTIYF.

This clone occurred a few times. The chain combines TRBV6-1 with TRBJ1-5; D might be TRBD1 (5 bases). In germline, CDR1 is MNHNS, CDR2 SASEGT. CDR3 size: 11 residues. Trimming took 3 bases from V and 10 from J, leaving 7 bases between them. The CDR3 sequence: CASSEQGPQHF. The DNA of the CDR3 is TGTGCCAGCAGTGAGCAGGGACCCCAGCATTTT.

The V gene is TRBV15, the J gene TRBJ2-7, with 11 nucleotides matching TRBD1. CDR3 length: 15 residues. After removal of 5 bases from V and 4 bases from J, the junction contained 7 bases not matched to a gene. CDR1 and CDR2 from the germline V gene are LNHNV and YYDKDF (reference sequence). CDR3: CATSGPGQGDYEQYF. In DNA, the CDR3 is TGTGCCACCAGCGGACCGGGACAGGGGGATTACGAGCAGTACTTC.

This clone turned up a few times. The rearrangement uses TRBV6-5 and TRBJ2-7, with 10 bases lining up with TRBD1. Germline loops: CDR1 MNHEY, CDR2 SVGAGI. With V trimmed by 2 bases and J by 2 bases, 3 bases remained unmatched. The CDR3 is 15 amino acids. CDR3 nucleotide sequence: TGTGCCAGCAGTTACACCGGGACAGGGGCCTACGAGCAGTACTTC. It codes for CASSYTGTGAYEQYF.

This clone came up a few times. This chain connects TRBV5-1 to TRBJ2-3; the D is unclear. The CDR3 runs 13 residues. V lost 4 bases, J lost 6 bases, and 12 bases lay in between. CDR1 is SGHRS and CDR2 is YFSETQ in the germline V gene. The CDR3 here is CASSGTNRDTQYF. The CDR3 DNA follows: TGCGCCAGCAGCGGAACCAACCGTGATACGCAGTATTTT.

The chain recombines TRBV14 with TRBJ2-1; 9 positions match TRBD1. The germline V gene encodes CDR1 SGHDN and CDR2 FVKESK. The CDR3 length is 16 residues. V shed 6 bases, J shed 3 bases, and the junction held 9 bases outside the gene matches. CDR3 loop: CASRPSGTGNYNEQFF. The CDR3 DNA reads TGTGCCAGCAGACCTTCCGGGACAGGGAACTACAATGAGCAGTTCTTC.

This clone has a handful of counts. The chain combines TRBV5-1 with TRBJ2-2; D is perhaps TRBD1 (5 bases). Trimming removed 2 bases from V and 0 bases from J, with 8 bases in between. The CDR3 loop spans 15 amino acids. Germline CDR1 SGHRS, CDR2 YFSETQ. The CDR3 loop is CASSFQGPNTGELFF. As DNA, the CDR3 is TGCGCCAGCAGCTTTCAGGGCCCGAACACCGGGGAGCTGTTTTTT.

V usage is TRBV19 and J usage is TRBJ2-3; 8 nucleotides agree with TRBD2. There are 12 residues in the CDR3. J was trimmed by 8 bases and V by 5 bases; bases with no gene match: 3. Germline lookup yields CDR1 LNHDA and CDR2 SQIVND (reference sequence). CDR3 protein: CASSGLAGTQYF. The CDR3 DNA follows: TGTGCCAGTAGTGGTCTAGCGGGTACGCAGTATTTT.

The chain links TRBV10-3 to TRBJ2-5; D uncertain. The last part of the DNA fits TRBJ2-7 better; the J call may be wrong. Germline CDR1 reads ENHRY; CDR2 reads SYGVKD. This CDR3 comprises 13 residues. CDR3 DNA: TGTGCCATCAGAAACGGACGGGCTTACGAGCAGTACTTC. Its protein product is CAIRNGRAYEQYF.

This clone was observed a few times. The chain uses TRBV7-2 and TRBJ2-5; 11 nucleotides match TRBD2. The CDR3 is 15 residues long. In germline, CDR1 is SGHTA, CDR2 FQGNSA. V was clipped by 5 bases and J by 4 bases; unmatched bases: 6. CDR3 protein: CASSPEGLAAETQYF. The CDR3 nucleotides are TGTGCCAGCAGCCCCGAGGGACTAGCGGCAGAGACCCAGTACTTC.

This clone turned up a few times. This chain connects TRBV7-2 to TRBJ2-1; D is ambiguous. The CDR3 covers 13 residues. The germline gives CDR1 SGHTA, CDR2 FQGNSA. V lost 5 bases to trimming and J lost 9 bases, with 14 bases between them. The CDR3 region has the DNA TGTGCCAGCAGCCCACGGTCTGATGGTGAGCAGTTCTTC. Translating it yields CASSPRSDGEQFF.

This sequence joins TRBV7-6 and TRBJ2-3; D might be TRBD1 (6 bases). Trimming took off 1 base at V and 3 bases at J, with 11 bases between the two ends. Germline V gives CDR1 SGHVS, CDR2 FNYEAQ. The CDR3 is made up of 15 amino acids. The CDR3 DNA follows: TGTGCCAGCAGCTTAGGCGCCCAGGGGACAGATACGCAGTATTTT. It translates to CASSLGAQGTDTQYF.

The genes are TRBV18 and TRBJ2-7; the match to TRBD1 covers 9 bases. V gave up 6 bases and J gave up 4 bases; unmatched junction bases: 16. This CDR3 contains 17 residues. CDR1 is KGHSH, CDR2 LQKENI, per germline. CDR3 sequence reads: CASSDRTGVVSTYEQYF. CDR3 nucleotides: TGTGCCAGCTCGGATCGGACAGGGGTTGTATCGACATACGAGCAGTACTTC.

This sequence joins TRBV5-5 and TRBJ2-1, with D possibly being TRBD1 (5 bases). The CDR3 is 15 amino acids. V gave up 4 bases and J gave up 7 bases, with 18 bases separating them. Germline CDR1 and CDR2: SGHKS and YYEKEE (reference sequence). In DNA, the CDR3 is TGTGCCAGCAGCACCTCAGGGTCCTACTGGAATGAGCAGTTCTTC. It encodes CASSTSGSYWNEQFF. The variable domain in full, with the rest retrieved from reference TRBV5-5 and TRBJ2-1, is DAGVTQSPTHLIKTRGQQVTLRCSPISGHKSVSWYQQVLGQGPQFIFQYYEKEERGRGNFPDRFSARQFPNYSSELNVNALLLGDSALYLCASSTSGSYWNEQFFGPGTRLTVL.

Points on this clone: One end of the junction varies from germline; a read error may be responsible. The gene calls are TRBV2 and TRBJ2-7; the match to TRBD1 covers 7 bases. Germline lookup yields CDR1 SNHLY and CDR2 FYNNEI. This CDR3 has 12 residues. CDR3 sequence reads: CASREDRVEQYF. The CDR3 DNA reads as TGTGCCAGCAGGGAAGACAGGGTCGAGCAGTACTTC. Based on the CDR3 plus reference TRBV2 and TRBJ2-7, the full variable domain is EPEVTQTPSHQVTQMGQEVILRCVPISNHLYFYWYRQILGQKVEFLVSFYNNEISEKSEIFDDQFSVERPDGSNFTLKIRSTKLEDSAMYFCASREDRVEQYFGPGTRLTVT.